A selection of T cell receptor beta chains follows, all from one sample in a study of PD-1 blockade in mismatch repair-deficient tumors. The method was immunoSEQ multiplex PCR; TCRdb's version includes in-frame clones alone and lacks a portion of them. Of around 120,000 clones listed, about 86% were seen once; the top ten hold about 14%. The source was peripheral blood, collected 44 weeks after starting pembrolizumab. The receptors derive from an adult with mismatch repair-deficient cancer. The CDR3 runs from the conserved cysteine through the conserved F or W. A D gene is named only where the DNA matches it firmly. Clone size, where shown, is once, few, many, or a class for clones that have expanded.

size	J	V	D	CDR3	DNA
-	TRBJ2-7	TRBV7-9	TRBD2	CASSLWSNVAGGWYEQYF	TGTGCCAGCAGCTTGTGGTCCAACGTAGCGGGAGGCTGGTACGAGCAGTACTTC
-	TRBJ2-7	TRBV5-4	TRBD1	CASSAGTGPYEQYF	TGTGCCAGCAGCGCCGGGACAGGGCCTTACGAGCAGTACTTC
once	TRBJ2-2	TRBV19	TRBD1	CASSTTGFSGELFF	TGTGCCAGTAGTACGACAGGGTTTTCCGGGGAGCTGTTTTTT
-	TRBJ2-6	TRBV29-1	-	CSVRGVSGVSGANVLTF	TGCAGCGTCCGAGGGGTATCAGGGGTCTCTGGGGCCAACGTCCTGACTTTC
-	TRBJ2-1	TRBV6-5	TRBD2	CASSFSRGSSYNEQFF	TGTGCCAGCAGTTTTAGTCGCGGGAGCTCCTACAATGAGCAGTTCTTC
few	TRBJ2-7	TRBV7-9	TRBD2	CASRPTSGGSYEQYF	TGTGCCAGCAGACCTACTAGCGGGGGATCCTACGAGCAGTACTTC
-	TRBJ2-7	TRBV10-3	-	CAISESTYEQYF	TGTGCCATCAGTGAGTCCACTTACGAGCAGTACTTC
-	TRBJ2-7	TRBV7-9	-	CASSPEARGPYEQYF	TGTGCCAGCAGCCCTGAGGCCAGGGGCCCCTACGAGCAGTACTTC
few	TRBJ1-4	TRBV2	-	CASSEGGSGEKLFF	TGTGCCAGCAGTGAGGGGGGGTCAGGTGAAAAACTGTTTTTT
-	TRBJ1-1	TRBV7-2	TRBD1	CASSSYRGRLAFF	TGTGCCAGCAGCTCATACAGGGGGCGCTTAGCTTTCTTT
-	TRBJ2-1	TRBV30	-	CAWSLSDEQFF	TGTGCCTGGAGTTTGAGCGATGAGCAGTTCTTC